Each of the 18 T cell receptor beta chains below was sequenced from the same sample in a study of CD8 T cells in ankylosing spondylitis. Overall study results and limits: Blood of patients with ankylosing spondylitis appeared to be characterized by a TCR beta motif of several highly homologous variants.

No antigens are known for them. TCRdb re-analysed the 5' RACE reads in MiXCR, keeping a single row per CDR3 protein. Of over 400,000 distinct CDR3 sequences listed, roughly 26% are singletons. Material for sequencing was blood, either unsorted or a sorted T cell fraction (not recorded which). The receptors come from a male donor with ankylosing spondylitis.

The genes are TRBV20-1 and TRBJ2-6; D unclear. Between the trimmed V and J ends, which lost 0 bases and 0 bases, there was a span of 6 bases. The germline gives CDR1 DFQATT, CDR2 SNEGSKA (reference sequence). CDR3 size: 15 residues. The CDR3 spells CSARDPYSGANVLTF. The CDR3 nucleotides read TGCAGTGCTAGAGACCCTTACTCTGGGGCCAACGTCCTGACTTTC.

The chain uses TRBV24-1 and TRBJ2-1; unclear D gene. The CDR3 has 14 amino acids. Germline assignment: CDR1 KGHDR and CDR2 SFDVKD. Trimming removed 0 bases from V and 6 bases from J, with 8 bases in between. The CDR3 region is CATSDLSVSNEQFF. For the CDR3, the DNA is TGTGCCACCAGTGATTTGTCCGTATCCAATGAGCAGTTCTTC.

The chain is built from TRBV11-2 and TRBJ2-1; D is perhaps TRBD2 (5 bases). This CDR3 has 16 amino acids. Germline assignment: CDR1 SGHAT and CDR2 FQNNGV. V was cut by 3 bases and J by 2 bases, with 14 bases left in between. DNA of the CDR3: TGTGCCAGCAGCTTGGTAATAACGACTACCTACAATGAGCAGTTCTTC. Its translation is CASSLVITTTYNEQFF. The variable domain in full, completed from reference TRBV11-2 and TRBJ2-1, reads EAGVAQSPRYKIIEKRQSVAFWCNPISGHATLYWYQQILGQGPKLLIQFQNNGVVDDSQLPKDRFSAERLKGVDSTLKIQPAKLEDSAVYLCASSLVITTTYNEQFFGPGTRLTVL.

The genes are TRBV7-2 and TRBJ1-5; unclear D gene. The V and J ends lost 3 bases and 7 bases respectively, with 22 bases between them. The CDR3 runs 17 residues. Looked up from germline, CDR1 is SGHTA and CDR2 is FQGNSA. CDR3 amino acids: CASSLYKTGFGIQPQHF. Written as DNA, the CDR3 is TGTGCCAGCAGCTTGTACAAAACGGGGTTTGGGATCCAGCCCCAGCATTTT.

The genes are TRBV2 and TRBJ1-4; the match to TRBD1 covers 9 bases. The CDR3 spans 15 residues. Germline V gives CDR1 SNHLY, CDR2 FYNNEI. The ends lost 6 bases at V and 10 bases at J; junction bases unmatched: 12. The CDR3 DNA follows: TGTGCCAGCAGACGCGGTTCGGGACAGGGCGTAAAACTGTTTTTT. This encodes CASRRGSGQGVKLFF.

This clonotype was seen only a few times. In DNA, the CDR3 is TGCAGTGCTAGTATCCTAGCGGGTATACACTCCTACGAGCAGTACTTC. Translating it yields CSASILAGIHSYEQYF. V usage is TRBV20-1 and J usage is TRBJ2-7, with 8 bases that match TRBD2. This CDR3 region has 16 residues. The J segment lost 0 bases and the V segment lost 3 bases, leaving 10 bases of the junction unmatched. CDR1 and CDR2 (germline): DFQATT, SNEGSKA (reference sequence).

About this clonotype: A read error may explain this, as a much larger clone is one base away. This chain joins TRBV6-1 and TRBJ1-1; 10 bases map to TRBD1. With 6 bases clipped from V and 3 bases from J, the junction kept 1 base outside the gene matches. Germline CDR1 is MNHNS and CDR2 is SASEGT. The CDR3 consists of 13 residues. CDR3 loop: CASSGTGDTEAFF. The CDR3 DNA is TGTGCCAGCAGCGGGACAGGGGACACTGAAGCTTTCTTT.

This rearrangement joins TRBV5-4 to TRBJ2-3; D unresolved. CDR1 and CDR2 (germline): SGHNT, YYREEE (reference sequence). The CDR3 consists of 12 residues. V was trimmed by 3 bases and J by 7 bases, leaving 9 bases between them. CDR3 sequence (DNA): TGTGCCAGCAGCTCGCCCCGGAATACGCAGTATTTT. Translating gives CASSSPRNTQYF.

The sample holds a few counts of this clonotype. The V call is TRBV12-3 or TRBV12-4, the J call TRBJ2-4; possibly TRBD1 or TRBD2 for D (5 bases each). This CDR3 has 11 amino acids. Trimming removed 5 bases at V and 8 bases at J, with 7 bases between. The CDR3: CASSLGDIQYF. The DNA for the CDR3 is TGTGCCAGCAGTCTGGGGGACATTCAGTACTTC.

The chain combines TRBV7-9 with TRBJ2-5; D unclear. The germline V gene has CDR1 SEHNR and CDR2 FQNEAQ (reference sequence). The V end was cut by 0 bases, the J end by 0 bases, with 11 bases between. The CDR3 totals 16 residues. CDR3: CASSLAWQLYQETQYF. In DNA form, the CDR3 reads TGTGCCAGCAGCTTAGCGTGGCAGCTGTACCAAGAGACCCAGTACTTC. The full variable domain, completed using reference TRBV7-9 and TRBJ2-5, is DTGVSQNPRHKITKRGQNVTFRCDPISEHNRLYWYRQTLGQGPEFLTYFQNEAQLEKSRLLSDRFSAERPKGSFSTLEIQRTEQGDSAMYLCASSLAWQLYQETQYFGPGTRLLVL.

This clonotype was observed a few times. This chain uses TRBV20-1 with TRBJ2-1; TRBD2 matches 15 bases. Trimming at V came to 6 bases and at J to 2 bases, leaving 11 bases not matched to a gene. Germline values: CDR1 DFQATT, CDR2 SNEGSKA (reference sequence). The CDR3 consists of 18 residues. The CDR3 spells CSAGGGLAGGMPYNEQFF. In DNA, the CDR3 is TGCAGTGCCGGAGGGGGACTAGCGGGAGGAATGCCCTACAATGAGCAGTTCTTC.

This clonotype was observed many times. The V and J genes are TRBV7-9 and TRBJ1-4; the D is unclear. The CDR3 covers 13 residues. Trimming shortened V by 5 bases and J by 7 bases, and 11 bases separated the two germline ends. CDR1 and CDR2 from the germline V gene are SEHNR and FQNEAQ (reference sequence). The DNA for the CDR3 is TGTGCCAGCAGCAGGACGGATACTGAAAAACTGTTTTTT. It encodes CASSRTDTEKLFF.

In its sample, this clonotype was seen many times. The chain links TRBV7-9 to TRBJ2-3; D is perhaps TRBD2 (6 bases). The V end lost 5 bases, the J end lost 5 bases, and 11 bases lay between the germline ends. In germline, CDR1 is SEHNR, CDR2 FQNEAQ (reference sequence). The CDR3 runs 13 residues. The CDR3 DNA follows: TGTGCCAGCAGCCCTTTCGGGGGAGATACGCAGTATTTT. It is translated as CASSPFGGDTQYF. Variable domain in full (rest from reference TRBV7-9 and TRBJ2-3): DTGVSQNPRHKITKRGQNVTFRCDPISEHNRLYWYRQTLGQGPEFLTYFQNEAQLEKSRLLSDRFSAERPKGSFSTLEIQRTEQGDSAMYLCASSPFGGDTQYFGPGTRLTVL.

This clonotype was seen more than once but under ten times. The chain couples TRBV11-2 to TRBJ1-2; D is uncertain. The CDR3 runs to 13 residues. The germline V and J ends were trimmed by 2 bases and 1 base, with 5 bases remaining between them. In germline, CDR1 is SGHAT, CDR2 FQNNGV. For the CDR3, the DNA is TGTGCCAGCAGCTTAACCTTTAACTATGGCTACACCTTC. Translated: CASSLTFNYGYTF.

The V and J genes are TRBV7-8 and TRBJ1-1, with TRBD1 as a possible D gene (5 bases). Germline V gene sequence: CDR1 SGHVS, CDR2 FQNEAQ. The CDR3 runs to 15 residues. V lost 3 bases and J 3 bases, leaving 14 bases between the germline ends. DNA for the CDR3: TGTGCCAGCAGCTTCCAGGGAATGAGGGACACTGAAGCTTTCTTT. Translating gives CASSFQGMRDTEAFF.

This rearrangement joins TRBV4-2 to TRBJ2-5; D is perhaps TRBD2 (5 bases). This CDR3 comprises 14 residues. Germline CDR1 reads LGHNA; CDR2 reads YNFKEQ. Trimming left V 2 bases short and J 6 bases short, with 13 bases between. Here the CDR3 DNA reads TGTGCCAGCAGCCAATACGGACTCTACAAGACCCAGTACTTC. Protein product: CASSQYGLYKTQYF.

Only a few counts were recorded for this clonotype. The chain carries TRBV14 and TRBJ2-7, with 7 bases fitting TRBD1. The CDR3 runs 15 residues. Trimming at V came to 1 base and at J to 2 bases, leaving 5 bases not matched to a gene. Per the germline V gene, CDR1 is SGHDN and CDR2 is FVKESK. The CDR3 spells CASSQGLGTAYEQYF. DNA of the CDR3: TGTGCCAGCAGCCAAGGACTCGGGACAGCCTACGAGCAGTACTTC.

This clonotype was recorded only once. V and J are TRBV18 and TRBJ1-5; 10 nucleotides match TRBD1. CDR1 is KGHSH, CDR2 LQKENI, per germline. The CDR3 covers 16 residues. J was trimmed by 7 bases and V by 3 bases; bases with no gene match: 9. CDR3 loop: CASSPYQDRGMQPQHF. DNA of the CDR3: TGTGCCAGCTCACCCTACCAGGACAGGGGGATGCAGCCCCAGCATTTT.